This passage covers 22 T cell receptor beta chains from one sample sequenced in a study of CD8+ T cells in alopecia areata. Treatment of the sample: oral pan-JAK inhibitor, 5-10 mg twice daily. RNA, once extracted, was reverse transcribed into cDNA for use as the sequencing template. Only in-frame clones appear in the TCRdb table, and some are missing; sequencing was by immunoSEQ multiplex PCR. The profile shows about 60,000 clones, around 42% of them singletons. Sequences were derived from CD8+ T cells sorted from blood, sampled between weeks 36 and 40, from a patient treated with tofacitinib. The receptor set was obtained from a human donor with alopecia areata.

This clone has just a few counts. V usage is TRBV29-1 and J usage is TRBJ2-5; D tentatively reads TRBD1 or TRBD2 (5 bases each). V lost 6 bases to trimming and J lost 5 bases, with 19 bases between them. Germline V gene sequence: CDR1 SQVTM, CDR2 ANQGSEA. There are 14 residues in the CDR3. For the CDR3, the DNA is TGCAGCGTCCAACGGGCAGGGCGGAGGGAGACCCAGTACTTC. This sequence encodes CSVQRAGRRETQYF.

The CDR3 DNA is TGCAGCGTTTGGCTTAAGAAGGATGAGCAGTTCTTC. Its translation: CSVWLKKDEQFF. This chain connects TRBV29-1 to TRBJ2-1; D remains ambiguous. V shed 5 bases and J shed 8 bases, with 13 bases lying between them. Germline V gene lookup returns CDR1 SQVTM and CDR2 ANQGSEA. This CDR3 has 12 amino acids.

This clone was found a few times. This chain joins TRBV7-8 and TRBJ2-7; D not certain. Germline V lookup: CDR1 SGHVS, CDR2 FQNEAQ. Trimming cost V 1 base and J 2 bases, with 9 bases left between them. The CDR3 totals 14 residues. CDR3 protein: CASSLGVGPYEQYF. CDR3 nucleotides: TGTGCCAGCAGCTTAGGGGTAGGTCCCTACGAGCAGTACTTC.

This clone was counted a single time. The V gene is TRBV9, the J gene TRBJ2-7; either TRBD1 or TRBD2 may fit D (7 bases each). The V end was cut by 3 bases, the J end by 4 bases, with 14 bases between. Germline V gives CDR1 SGDLS, CDR2 YYNGEE. This CDR3 region has 14 residues. The CDR3, as DNA: TGTGCCAGCAGCGCAGGGGGGGCCCAGTACGAGCAGTACTTC. Translating gives CASSAGGAQYEQYF.

This clone occurred many times. This chain uses TRBV18 with TRBJ1-2; D gene uncertain. CDR1 and CDR2 (germline): KGHSH, LQKENI. Trimming took 0 bases from V and 6 from J, leaving 11 bases between them. The CDR3 totals 14 residues. CDR3 amino acids: CASSPPQVGHGYTF. The CDR3 DNA is TGTGCCAGCTCACCACCGCAGGTCGGGCATGGCTACACCTTC.

The chain links TRBV4-1 to TRBJ1-1, with TRBD1 as a possible D gene (5 bases). V lost 3 bases and J 1 base, leaving 12 bases between the germline ends. The CDR3 loop spans 15 amino acids. Germline V gives CDR1 MGHRA, CDR2 YSYEKL. The CDR3 loop is CASSHDFRANTEAFF. For the CDR3, the DNA is TGCGCCAGCAGCCACGACTTCAGGGCGAACACTGAAGCTTTCTTT.

This clone was observed a handful of times. The rearrangement joins TRBV27 to TRBJ1-5; D is possibly TRBD1 (5 bases). CDR3 length: 14 amino acids. V was clipped by 6 bases and J by 0 bases, with 9 bases between them. Germline-derived CDR1 and CDR2 are MNHEY and SMNVEV (reference sequence). The CDR3 nucleotides read TGTGCCAGCAGCCCGAGGGGTAGCAATCAGCCCCAGCATTTT. Residues: CASSPRGSNQPQHF.

In this sample, this clone turned up once. The chain combines TRBV30 with TRBJ2-6; D assignment may be TRBD1 or TRBD2 (5 bases each). Germline assignment: CDR1 GTSNPN and CDR2 SVGIG (reference sequence). The V end lost 3 bases, the J end lost 1 base, and 13 bases lay between the germline ends. This CDR3 has 16 amino acids. CDR3 in amino acids: CAWSHMRGSGANVLTF. As DNA, the CDR3 is TGTGCCTGGAGCCATATGAGGGGATCTGGGGCCAACGTCCTGACTTTC.

The chain uses TRBV20-1 and TRBJ2-7; no firm D call. Germline CDR1 reads DFQATT; CDR2 reads SNEGSKA (reference sequence). V lost 6 bases to trimming and J lost 4 bases, with 10 bases between them. This CDR3 region has 11 residues. The CDR3 reads CSAHDGYEQYF. In DNA form, the CDR3 reads TGCAGTGCCCATGACGGGTACGAGCAGTACTTC.

Only a few counts were recorded for this clone. The chain is built from TRBV10-3 and TRBJ1-1; D remains ambiguous. The CDR3 has 12 amino acids. In germline, CDR1 is ENHRY, CDR2 SYGVKD. V was pared by 11 bases and J by 10 bases, with 20 bases between. CDR3 sequence (DNA): TGTGCCGCCGGAAGTCCGGGGATTGGAGCTTTCTTT. This translates into CAAGSPGIGAFF.

This clone was observed a handful of times. The CDR3, as DNA: TGTGCCAGCAGTTTTCCGAGCTCTGGAAACACCATATATTTT. This codes for CASSFPSSGNTIYF. This chain joins TRBV28 and TRBJ1-3; D is unresolved. Germline CDR1 is MDHEN and CDR2 is SYDVKM. The ends were cut back, 3 bases at V and 0 bases at J, with 6 bases in the middle. The CDR3 has 14 amino acids. Filled out from reference TRBV28 and TRBJ1-3, the complete variable domain reads DVKVTQSSRYLVKRTGEKVFLECVQDMDHENMFWYRQDPGLGLRLIYFSYDVKMKEKGDIPEGYSVSREKKERFSLILESASTNQTSMYLCASSFPSSGNTIYFGEGSWLTVV.

This clone was observed a few times. Germline and junction disagree at one end, which may indicate a read error. The chain recombines TRBV4-1 with TRBJ1-1; no reliable D call. From germline, CDR1 is MGHRA and CDR2 YSYEKL. This CDR3 spans 14 amino acids. The chain's CDR3 is CASSKEVSWTEAFF. CDR3 nucleotide sequence: TGCGCCAGCAGCAAAGAAGTATCGTGGACTGAAGCTTTCTTT.

This clone has a handful of counts. The chain recombines TRBV4-2 with TRBJ2-7, with TRBD2 matching 8 bases. CDR1 is LGHNA and CDR2 is YNFKEQ in the germline V gene. This CDR3 is built from 15 residues. The V gene end was trimmed by 1 base and the J gene end by 5 bases; junction bases not matched to a gene: 7. CDR3 residues: CASSQVAGGADEQYF. Written as DNA, the CDR3 is TGTGCCAGCAGCCAAGTTGCGGGAGGAGCGGACGAGCAGTACTTC.

In regard to this clone: This CDR3 is also generated by other DNA sequences in the sample. J is TRBJ2-7 and V is TRBV27, with 10 positions matching TRBD1. Unmatched junction bases numbered 1, after V lost 3 bases and J lost 2 bases. The CDR3 covers 14 residues. CDR1 is MNHEY and CDR2 is SMNVEV in the germline V gene (reference sequence). The CDR3 region has the DNA TGTGCCAGCAGTTTGGGACAGGGGCCCTACGAGCAGTACTTC. This gives the protein CASSLGQGPYEQYF.

This clone was detected only once. The chain uses TRBV9 and TRBJ2-1; maybe TRBD1 (7 bases). This CDR3 has 19 amino acids. Germline V lookup: CDR1 SGDLS, CDR2 YYNGEE. V was clipped by 7 bases and J by 0 bases, with 26 bases between them. The CDR3: CASGRGGVEGRSSYNEQFF. For the CDR3, the DNA is TGTGCCAGCGGTAGAGGGGGCGTGGAGGGCCGGAGCTCCTACAATGAGCAGTTCTTC.

The sample holds a few counts of this clone. The V gene is TRBV9, the J gene TRBJ2-2; 7 bases are shared with TRBD1. This CDR3 region has 17 residues. J gave up 0 bases and V 3 bases, and 8 bases lay outside the gene matches. Germline-derived CDR1 and CDR2 are SGDLS and YYNGEE. CDR3 nucleotide sequence: TGTGCCAGCAGCGGAGGGGGCTACGTATCGAACACCGGGGAGCTGTTTTTT. Protein sequence: CASSGGGYVSNTGELFF.

This clone has more than one count but fewer than ten. The V and J genes are TRBV11-2 and TRBJ2-7; no definite D call. Looked up from germline, CDR1 is SGHAT and CDR2 is FQNNGV. Trimming took off 1 base at V and 2 bases at J, with 12 bases between the two ends. The CDR3 sequence is 15 residues long. CDR3 nucleotide sequence: TGTGCCAGCAGCTTAGGGTCTCCCCTGGCCTACGAGCAGTACTTC. Translation: CASSLGSPLAYEQYF.

The V and J genes are TRBV29-1 and TRBJ1-1; unclear D gene. This CDR3 is 13 amino acids long. CDR1 is SQVTM and CDR2 is ANQGSEA in the germline V gene. The V end was cut by 0 bases, the J end by 3 bases, with 8 bases between. CDR3 coding DNA: TGCAGCGTTGAAGATCGGGAGTACACTGAAGCTTTCTTT. Its translation is CSVEDREYTEAFF.

This clone was observed a handful of times. This chain links TRBV5-6 with TRBJ1-1, with D possibly matching TRBD1 (5 bases). Germline V gene data show CDR1 as SGHDT and CDR2 as YYEEEE. The CDR3 runs 15 residues. Trimming pared 3 bases from V and 0 bases from J, leaving 12 bases between. The CDR3 coding sequence is TGTGCCAGCAGCTCGACCGGGACGGTGAACACTGAAGCTTTCTTT. The encoded protein is CASSSTGTVNTEAFF.

The chain has TRBV6-5 and TRBJ2-5; 9 nucleotides align to TRBD1. Losses at the gene ends were 5 bases for V and 4 bases for J; bases not matched to a gene: 8. The CDR3 totals 15 residues. CDR1 and CDR2 (germline): MNHEY, SVGAGI. The CDR3 DNA reads TGTGCCAGCAGTCTCCGGGACAGGGTAGGAGAGACCCAGTACTTC. Protein: CASSLRDRVGETQYF.

This clone was seen a handful of times. V is TRBV14 and J is TRBJ2-1, with 9 bases that match TRBD1. Germline loops: CDR1 SGHDN, CDR2 FVKESK. The CDR3 is 14 residues long. The trim removed 3 bases at V and 8 bases at J, leaving 5 bases unmatched. CDR3 region: CASSHPDRGHEQFF. The CDR3 DNA sequence: TGTGCCAGCAGCCACCCGGACAGGGGCCATGAGCAGTTCTTC.

The chain combines TRBV21-1 with TRBJ1-2; no DNA check was done on the table's D call, TRBD1. TRBV21-1 is recorded as a pseudogene. CDR3 size: 15 residues. CDR3 nucleotides: TGTGCCAGCAGCAAAGAGACAGGGCGGTACTATGGCTACACCTTC. It yields the protein CASSKETGRYYGYTF.